This TCR beta chain comes out of a study of spatial heterogeneity in lung cancer. Across the study: Where available, sequencing covered follow-up PBMC samples, taken at a median of approximately 2 years after resection. Averaged across combinations, each unique TCR and UMI pairing appeared more than ten times in raw reads, which were uncorrected.

Individually, TCR cDNA molecules were each labelled with a unique molecular identifier. TCRdb itself ran the 5' RACE reads through MiXCR, one entry per CDR3 protein. The sample includes fewer than 20,000 distinct CDR3 sequences, under 10% of them seen just once. Time point specified: blood at routine non-recurrence follow-up after resection. Material for sequencing was whole RNA from tumor, nontumor lung or frozen PBMC, left unsorted. This CDR3 is 20 amino acids long. Trimming took 5 bases from V and 0 from J; bases not matched to a gene: 16. The rearrangement joins TRBV12-3 or TRBV12-4 to TRBJ2-7, with TRBD2 matching over 13 bases. The specimen was PBMCs, collected at follow-up. This receptor was identified in a male donor with early-stage non-small cell lung cancer. The CDR3 nucleotides are TGTGCCAGCAGTCCACCCGAGGGACTAGCGGGGAGCTACGGCTCCTACGAGCAGTACTTC. Its translation is CASSPPEGLAGSYGSYEQYF.